This T cell receptor (beta chain) was profiled in a study of T cell clonality in common variable immunodeficiency. Points from the study as a whole: Fewer TCRbeta clones were shared among CVID subjects than controls. Patient heterogeneity in the CVID cohort limited correlations between repertoire features and clinical complications.

Each donor provided roughly 4.5 to 8 ml of heparinized whole blood. In this sample, this clone turned up many times. Its antigen is unknown. The read halts 3 residues ahead of the CDR3 end, with the missing end drawn from the germline J gene. The CDR3 has 12 residues. V was trimmed by 2 bases and J by 8 bases, leaving 6 bases between them. From germline, CDR1 is MGHRA and CDR2 YSYEKL. Equal genomic DNA amounts from CVID and control samples were sequenced. Only in-frame clones appear in the TCRdb table, and some are missing; sequencing was by immunoSEQ multiplex PCR. This record lists tens of thousands of clones, none seen once only, and the top ten clones contain about 10%.

The chain couples TRBV4-1 to TRBJ1-4; tentative D call: TRBD1 (6 bases). This receptor was taken from a person between 18 and 75 years old in good health. The specimen was peripheral blood mononuclear cells. The CDR3 is CASSQRGEKLFF. Partial CDR3 DNA: TGCGCCAGCAGCCAAAGGGGGGAAAAA.